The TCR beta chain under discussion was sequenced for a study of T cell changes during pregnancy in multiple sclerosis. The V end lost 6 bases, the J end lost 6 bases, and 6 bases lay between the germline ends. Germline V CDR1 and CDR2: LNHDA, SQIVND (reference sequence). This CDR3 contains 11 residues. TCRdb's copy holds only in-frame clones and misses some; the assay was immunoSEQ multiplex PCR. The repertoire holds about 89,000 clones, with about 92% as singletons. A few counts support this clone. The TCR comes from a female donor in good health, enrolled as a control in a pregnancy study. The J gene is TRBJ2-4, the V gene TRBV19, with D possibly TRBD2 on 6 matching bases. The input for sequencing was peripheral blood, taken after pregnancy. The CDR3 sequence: CASRAGNIQYF. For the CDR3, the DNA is TGTGCCAGTAGAGCGGGAAACATTCAGTACTTC.